This T cell receptor (beta chain) was profiled in a study of blood T cell repertoires in COVID-19. Across the study: Sites in the United States, Italy and Spain provided acute and convalescent COVID-19 samples. T cells, B-cell-depleted T cells, or PBMCs supplied cDNA or gDNA.

This clone showed up just a few times. Per the study methods: It was from reference gene primer amplification that nucleated cell counts were estimated. The method was immunoSEQ multiplex PCR; TCRdb's version includes in-frame clones alone and lacks a portion of them. V, J and clone size are those of that table, while D and trimming were read from the DNA. The repertoire consists of more than 150,000 clones, with 87% occurring once and the leading ten covering 0.8% to 1%. The receptor's source is a woman between 18 and 30 years old who had recovered from COVID-19. The sample taken for sequencing was peripheral blood.

CDR3 nucleotides: TGCGCCAGCAGCCTTAGCGCAGGGGACCCCTACAATGAGCAGTTCTTC. It yields the protein CASSLSAGDPYNEQFF. This chain links TRBV4-3 with TRBJ2-1; tentatively, D is TRBD1 (6 bases). The CDR3 is 16 residues long. V was shortened by 4 bases and J by 2 bases, with 15 bases between the two germline ends. Germline values: CDR1 LGHNA, CDR2 YSLEER.